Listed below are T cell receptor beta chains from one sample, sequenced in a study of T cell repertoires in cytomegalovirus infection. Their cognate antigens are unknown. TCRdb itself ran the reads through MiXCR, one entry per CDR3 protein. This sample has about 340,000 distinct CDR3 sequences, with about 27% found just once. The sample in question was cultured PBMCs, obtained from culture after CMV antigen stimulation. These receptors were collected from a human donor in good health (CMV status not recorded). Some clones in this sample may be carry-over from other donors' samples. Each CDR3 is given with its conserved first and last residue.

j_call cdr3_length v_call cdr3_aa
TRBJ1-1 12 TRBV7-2 CASGVLRGEAFF
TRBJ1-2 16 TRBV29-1 CSVELFPGQGASGYTF
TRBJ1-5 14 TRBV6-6 CASRDSTSNQPQHF
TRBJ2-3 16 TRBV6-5 CASSYTERERPDTQYF
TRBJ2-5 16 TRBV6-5 CASSSVAGASQETQYF
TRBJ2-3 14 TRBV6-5 CASSYLASTDTQYF
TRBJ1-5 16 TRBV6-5 CASSLDGTRGNQPQHF
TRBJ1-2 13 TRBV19 CASSEGTDYGYTF
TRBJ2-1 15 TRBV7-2 CASSLGRVWVNEQFF
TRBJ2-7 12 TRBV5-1 CASSPGLAEQYF
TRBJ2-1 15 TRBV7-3 CASSSPGLANNEQFF
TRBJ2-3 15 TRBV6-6 CASTFGGRSTDTQYF
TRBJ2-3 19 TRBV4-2 CASSQVGLAGEPSADTQYF
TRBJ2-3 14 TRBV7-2 CASSLGRFTDTQYF
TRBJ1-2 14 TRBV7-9 CASSFSDRQHGYTF
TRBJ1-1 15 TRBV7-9 CASSEAQGGSTEAFF
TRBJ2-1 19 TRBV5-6 CASSLGGLAGLFTYNEQFF
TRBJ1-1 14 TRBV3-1 CASKGGTTNTEAFF
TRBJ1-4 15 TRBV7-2 CASSSTRDRDEKLFF
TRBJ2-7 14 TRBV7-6 CASSLGQGVYEQYF
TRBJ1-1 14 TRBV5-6 CASSLGGGAGEAFF